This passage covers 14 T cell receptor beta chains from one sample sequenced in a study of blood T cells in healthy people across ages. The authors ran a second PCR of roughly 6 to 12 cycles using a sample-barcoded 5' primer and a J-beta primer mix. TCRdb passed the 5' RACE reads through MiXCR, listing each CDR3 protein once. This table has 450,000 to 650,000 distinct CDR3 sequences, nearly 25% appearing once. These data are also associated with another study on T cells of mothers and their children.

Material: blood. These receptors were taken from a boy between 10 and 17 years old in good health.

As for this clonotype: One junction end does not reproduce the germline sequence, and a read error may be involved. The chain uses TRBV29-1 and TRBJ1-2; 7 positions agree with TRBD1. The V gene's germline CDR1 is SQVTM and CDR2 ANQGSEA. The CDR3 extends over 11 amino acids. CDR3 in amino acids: CGVTGDYGYTF. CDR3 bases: TGCGGCGTCACAGGGGATTATGGCTACACCTTC.

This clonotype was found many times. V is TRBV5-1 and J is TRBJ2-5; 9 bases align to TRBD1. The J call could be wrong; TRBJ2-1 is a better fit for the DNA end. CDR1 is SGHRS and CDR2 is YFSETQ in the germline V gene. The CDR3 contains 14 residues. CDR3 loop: CASSETGGRYEQFF. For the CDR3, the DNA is TGCGCCAGCAGCGAGACAGGGGGGAGGTATGAGCAGTTCTTC.

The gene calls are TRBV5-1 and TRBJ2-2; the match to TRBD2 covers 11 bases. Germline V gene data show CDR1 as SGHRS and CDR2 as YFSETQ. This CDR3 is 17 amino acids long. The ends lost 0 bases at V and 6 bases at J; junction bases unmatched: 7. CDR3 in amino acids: CASSLVLAGDLPGELFF. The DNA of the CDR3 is TGCGCCAGCAGCTTGGTACTAGCGGGAGATCTGCCCGGGGAGCTGTTTTTT.

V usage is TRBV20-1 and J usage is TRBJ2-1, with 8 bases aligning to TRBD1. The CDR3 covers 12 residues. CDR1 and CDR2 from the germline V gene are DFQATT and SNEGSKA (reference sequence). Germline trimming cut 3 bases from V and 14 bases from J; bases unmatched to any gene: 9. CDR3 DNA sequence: TGCAGTGCTAGGAATATGGACAGGGTGGAGTTCTTC. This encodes CSARNMDRVEFF.

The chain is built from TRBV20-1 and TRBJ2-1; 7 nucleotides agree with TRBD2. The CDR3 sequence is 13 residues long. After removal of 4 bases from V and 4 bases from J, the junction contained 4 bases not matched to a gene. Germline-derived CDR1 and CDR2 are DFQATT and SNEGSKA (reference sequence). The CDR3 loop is CSATAGLYNEQFF. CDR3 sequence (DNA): TGCAGTGCTACAGCGGGGCTATACAATGAGCAGTTCTTC.

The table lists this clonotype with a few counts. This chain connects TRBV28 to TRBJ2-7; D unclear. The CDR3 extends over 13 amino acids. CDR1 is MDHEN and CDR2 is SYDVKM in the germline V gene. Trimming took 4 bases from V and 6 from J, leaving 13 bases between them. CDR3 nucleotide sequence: TGTGCCAGCAGTTCAGGTACCAGACTCGAGCAGTACTTC. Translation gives CASSSGTRLEQYF. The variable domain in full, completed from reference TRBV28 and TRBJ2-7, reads DVKVTQSSRYLVKRTGEKVFLECVQDMDHENMFWYRQDPGLGLRLIYFSYDVKMKEKGDIPEGYSVSREKKERFSLILESASTNQTSMYLCASSSGTRLEQYFGPGTRLTVT.

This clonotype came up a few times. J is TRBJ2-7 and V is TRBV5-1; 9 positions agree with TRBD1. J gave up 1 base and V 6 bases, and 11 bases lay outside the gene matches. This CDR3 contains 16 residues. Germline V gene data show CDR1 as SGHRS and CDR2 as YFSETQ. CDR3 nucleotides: TGCGCCAGCACCCGACTCGGACAGGGGAGGTCCTACGAGCAGTACTTC. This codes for CASTRLGQGRSYEQYF.

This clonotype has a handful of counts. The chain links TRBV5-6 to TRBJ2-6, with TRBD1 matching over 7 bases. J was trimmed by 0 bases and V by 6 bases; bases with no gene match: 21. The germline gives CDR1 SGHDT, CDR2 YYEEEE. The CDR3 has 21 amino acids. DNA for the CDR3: TGTGCCAGCATACTGGGGTCACAATTCGGGACAGACGACTCTGGGGCCAACGTCCTGACTTTC. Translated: CASILGSQFGTDDSGANVLTF. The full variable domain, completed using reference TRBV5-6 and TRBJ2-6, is DAGVTQSPTHLIKTRGQQVTLRCSPKSGHDTVSWYQQALGQGPQFIFQYYEEEERQRGNFPDRFSGHQFPNYSSELNVNALLLGDSALYLCASILGSQFGTDDSGANVLTFGAGSRLTVL.

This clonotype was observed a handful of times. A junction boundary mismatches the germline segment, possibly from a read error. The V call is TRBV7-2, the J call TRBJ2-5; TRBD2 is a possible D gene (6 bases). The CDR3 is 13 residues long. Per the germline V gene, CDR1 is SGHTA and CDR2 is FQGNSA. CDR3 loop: CASSFNGGKTQYF. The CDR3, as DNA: TGTGCCAGTAGCTTCAACGGGGGAAAGACCCAGTACTTC.

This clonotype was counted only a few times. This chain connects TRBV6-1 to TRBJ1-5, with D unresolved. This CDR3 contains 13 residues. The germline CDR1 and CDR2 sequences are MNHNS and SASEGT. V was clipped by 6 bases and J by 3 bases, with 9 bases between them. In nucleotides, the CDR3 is TGTGCCAGCAGCTCCAGTGACAATCAGCCCCAGCATTTT. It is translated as CASSSSDNQPQHF.

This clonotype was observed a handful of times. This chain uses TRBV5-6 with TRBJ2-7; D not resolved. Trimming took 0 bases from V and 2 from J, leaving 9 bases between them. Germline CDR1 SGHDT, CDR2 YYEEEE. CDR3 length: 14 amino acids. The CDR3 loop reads CASSLEQQTYEQYF. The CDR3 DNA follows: TGTGCCAGCAGCTTGGAGCAGCAAACCTACGAGCAGTACTTC.

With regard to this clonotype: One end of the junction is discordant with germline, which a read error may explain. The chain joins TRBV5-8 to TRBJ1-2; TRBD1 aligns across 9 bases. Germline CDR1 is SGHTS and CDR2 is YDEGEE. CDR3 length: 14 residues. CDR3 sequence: CVSSLLGQGEGYTF. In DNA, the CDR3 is TGTGTCAGCAGCCTGCTGGGACAGGGCGAGGGCTACACCTTC.

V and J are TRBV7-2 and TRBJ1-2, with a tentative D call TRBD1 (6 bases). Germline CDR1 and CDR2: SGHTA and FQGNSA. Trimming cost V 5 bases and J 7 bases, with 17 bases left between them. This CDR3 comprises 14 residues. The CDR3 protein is CASSPLGGWLGYTF. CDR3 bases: TGTGCCAGCAGCCCTCTGGGGGGCTGGCTTGGCTACACCTTC.

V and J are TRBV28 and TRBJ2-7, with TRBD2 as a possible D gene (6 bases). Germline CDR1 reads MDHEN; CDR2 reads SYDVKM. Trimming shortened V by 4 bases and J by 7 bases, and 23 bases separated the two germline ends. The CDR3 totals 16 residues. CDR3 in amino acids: CASSSFTGSPEVEQYF. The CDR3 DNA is TGTGCCAGCAGTTCATTCACCGGGAGCCCAGAGGTAGAGCAGTACTTC. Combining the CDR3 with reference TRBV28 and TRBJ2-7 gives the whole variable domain DVKVTQSSRYLVKRTGEKVFLECVQDMDHENMFWYRQDPGLGLRLIYFSYDVKMKEKGDIPEGYSVSREKKERFSLILESASTNQTSMYLCASSSFTGSPEVEQYFGPGTRLTVT.